This TCR beta chain was sequenced for a study of cytomegalovirus exposure and HLA in healthy donors (TCRdb year 2017). Describing the broader study: According to an earlier analysis of 550 to 750 of the donors, about 170 million T cells yielded some 110 million unique TCR beta sequences and around 300 Gb of sequence data. An early release covering roughly 580 HLA-typed donors comprised about 300 gigabases of sequencing data and 85 million to 100 million unique TCR sequences. Of the roughly 400 genotyped donors, around 81% fell in the genetic ancestry cluster associated with self-reported Caucasian donors. The aim of the study was to test whether cataloging public T cell receptors could identify signatures of past pathogen exposure. The study profiled the T cell repertoires of fewer than 850 subjects by immunosequencing and related them to cytomegalovirus serostatus. Besides the first cohort of hundreds of subjects, a separate validation cohort made up of around 120 different subjects was used. The study combined high-throughput TCR immunosequencing, statistical association of individual TCRs with disease status, and machine learning to predict cytomegalovirus infection status. A later analysis re-examined previously published TCR beta repertoires from 500 to 700 donors and added high-resolution HLA genotyping to investigate patterns of TCR occurrence. In the later analysis, no new phenotypic data were used to find candidate immune exposures; instead, reliance was placed on TCR beta sequences and their occurrence across donors. In an earlier analysis of 500 to 650 of the donors, high-throughput TCR beta sequencing was used to judge whether each TCR beta V gene segment behaved as functional or pseudogenic. Donor age, sex, ethnicity and CMV serostatus were compiled alongside the repertoire data. In a later genetic analysis, genome-wide SNP genotypes for about 55% of the roughly 700 donors were used, and that subset was treated as a discovery cohort. All discovery cohort repertoires had been generated using a single sequencing platform. Class I and class II HLA loci were covered by the typing at four-digit resolution. Typing coverage differed by locus: A, B, C, DRB1 and DQB1 were typed in roughly 629-640 donors, DQA1 in 522, DPA1 in 600 to 610, and DPB1 in just under 490. Four to six DR-DQ haplotypes were handled as single units for association and clustering, since linkage in the cohort was strong. Across approximately 420 genotyped donors of the cohort, an average of about 240,000 unique TCR beta nucleotide sequences per donor were sequenced, and 15% to 20% of those sequences were non-productive. Points the paper makes about the study in general: A later genetic analysis reported fewer N-insertions in productive TCRs among donors in an Asian-associated ancestry cluster than the roughly 700-donor mean. Because counts were too low, 15 to 20 rarely observed V segments, including chromosome 9 orphons, were excluded from the earlier analysis of around 640 of the donors. When HLA alleles, especially DR and DQ, strongly co-occurred, attributing TCR associations to individual alleles was difficult. In a later analysis, TCR association rates were found to vary across HLA loci, with the most associated TCRs seen for DRB1 alleles and the fewest for HLA-C alleles. Some IMGT-functional V segments, including TRBV6-2 and TRBV6-3, could not be distinguished by the 87-base-pair reads and were therefore excluded. A total of 150 or so TCR beta chains were listed by the study as associated with cytomegalovirus. The classifier was reported to diagnose cytomegalovirus status with high specificity and sensitivity in both the original cohort and the validation cohort. Several of the top co-occurrence clusters appeared to be linked to parvovirus B19, influenza, CMV and Epstein-Barr virus, according to a later analysis. A further reported finding was that TCR beta sequences accurately predicted the HLA-A and HLA-B alleles for most subjects in the first cohort. Broadly in line with IMGT annotations, most TCR beta V segments showed up in productive rearrangements about 87% or about 30% of the time in an earlier analysis of around 600 of the donors. Sequencing depth was assumed to be roughly uniform across donors in the presence/absence analyses, though that assumption may not hold. Correlated functional status among segregating V segments might reflect linkage disequilibrium, but an unknown experimental factor could not be ruled out. Only TCR beta chains were sequenced in this cohort, and the absence of alpha or paired-chain data limited detectable features. In a later analysis, HLA-associated TCR beta chains showed more clonal expansion and lower generation probabilities than non-associated chains that were equally common. For the cohort, immune exposure information was limited to CMV serostatus. According to the authors, the approach could potentially be generalized to other disease states and immunological phenotypes. At a false discovery rate of 0.05, a later analysis linked under 20,000 TCR beta sequences to specific HLA alleles. According to a later analysis, most CMV-associated TCR beta chains appeared to be HLA-restricted, and the HLA associations seemed to be driven largely by CMV exposure. A later genetic analysis associated a missense DCLRE1C variant with V-gene and J-gene trimming of TCR beta chains, and an independent cohort replicated the association. A few of the identified cytomegalovirus-associated TCR beta chains were confirmed in vitro to be specific for cytomegalovirus antigens. A cluster of highly shared sequence variants was judged likely to be a technical artifact of the sequencing pipeline. Because some donors lacked HLA typing at each locus, the association tests relied only on the typed subset. Most TCR sequences were seen in very few donors, while some public TCRs were found in many individuals.

Reading from cysteine to phenylalanine, the CDR3 counts 13 amino acids. The retained sequence is limited to the CDR3, 39 bases, with the frame set at the first base. CDR1 and CDR2 are drawn from the germline V gene: ENHRY, SYGVKD. Compared with germline, V lacks 7 bases and J lacks 5 bases; bases without a gene match: 4. This clone appeared a single time. It has no known antigen specificity. No per-base quality is available; no much larger clone lies one base away. In total, roughly 670 healthy bone marrow donors made up the cohort. At the time of sampling, all cohort members were nominally healthy, though unrecorded immune exposures were likely present. The donor was CMV seronegative and was included in the group of a few hundred seronegative cohort members. Every donor gave a peripheral blood sample, and the peripheral blood mononuclear cells from that sample were used for TCR beta sequencing. Genomic DNA was extracted from the blood cell samples with the Qiagen DNeasy Blood Extraction Kit.

The library was made by the immunoSEQ multiplex PCR assay. The multiplex PCR relied on a mix of 60 forward primers for TCR Vbeta segments and 13 reverse primers for TCR Jbeta segments. A multiplex PCR assay on genomic DNA amplified the CDR3 region of rearranged TCR beta genes. The Illumina HiSeq System was used to sequence the amplified TCR beta libraries as 87-base-pair reads. Turning to the authors' computational methods: Across the roughly 640 repertoires, a later analysis counted roughly 77 million unique TCR beta chains, roughly 11 million of which were shared by at least two donors. Raw reads were error-corrected and collapsed into unique sequences with a nearest-neighbor algorithm that merged closely related sequences to remove PCR and sequencing errors. Alignment of CDR3 sequences to IMGT reference sequences was used to assign V, D and J gene segments. Each retained sequence needed at least a six-nucleotide match to both a V gene segment and a J gene segment. Rearrangements were called productive when the CDR3 lacked stop codons and stayed in frame with V and J; all others were non-productive. CDR3 was defined according to IMGT convention as the region running from the second conserved V-encoded cysteine to the conserved J-encoded phenylalanine. In an earlier analysis of around 540 of the donors, sequences lacking an unambiguous match to a single V gene segment were excluded. An earlier analysis of over 450 of the donors classified V segments as functional when productive rearrangements were above 56.7% and as segregating when the standard deviation between donors was above 5%. A statistical classification framework was built for diagnosing cytomegalovirus status from the catalog of TCR beta chain sequences. A later analysis assigned V and J genes by comparing TCR nucleotide sequences with IMGT/GENE-DB human TR gene sequences. Using the TCRdist pipeline, a later analysis assigned CDR3 sequences along with most-parsimonious VDJ recombination scenarios. In a later analysis, every TCR beta chain was defined by the combination of its CDR3 amino acid sequence and its V-gene family, and reads without a unique V-gene family were dropped. A later analysis removed 500 to 650 highly shared, low-generation-probability nucleotide sequences to deal with suspected cross-contamination and a sequencing artifact. In a later analysis, a clonal expansion index was calculated for each public chain from normalized within-repertoire ranks of inferred template counts. In a later analysis, generation probabilities were computed using a VDJ recombination model fitted to out-of-frame rearrangements, and the results were checked against IGoR. In a later analysis, TCR-TCR, TCR-HLA and TCR-CMV co-occurrence was scored with hypergeometric tests, and a repertoire-size bias correction was applied to TCR pairs. In a later analysis, false discovery rates were estimated by permuting HLA or CMV assignments 20 times. In a later analysis, co-occurring TCRs were grouped with DBSCAN, and TCRdist sequence similarity was added when clustering was performed within HLA-allele-positive subsets. Repertoires with fewer than 30,000 or more than 120,000 public chains were left out of co-occurrence clustering, as were roughly five repertoires with anomalous nucleotide sharing. The clones in this table, taken by TCRdb from immuneACCESS, are in-frame only. Not every clone is retained; where verified, under half of the shortfall comes from an unresolved V gene, and the cause of the rest is unknown. Clone size and the V and J calls come from that table; the DNA yielded D and trimming. This sample lists 150,000 to 250,000 clones; around three quarters were detected once. Clones ranked in the top ten supply under 2% of the sample.

The chain links TRBV10-3 with TRBJ1-5, with 8 bases matching TRBD1. The sample was PBMCs. The sequence derives from a man aged 25 to 45 in good health and CMV-seronegative. The CDR3 has the sequence CAITVDRDQPQHF. The nucleotide sequence reads TGTGCCATCACCGTGGACAGGGATCAGCCCCAGCATTTT.